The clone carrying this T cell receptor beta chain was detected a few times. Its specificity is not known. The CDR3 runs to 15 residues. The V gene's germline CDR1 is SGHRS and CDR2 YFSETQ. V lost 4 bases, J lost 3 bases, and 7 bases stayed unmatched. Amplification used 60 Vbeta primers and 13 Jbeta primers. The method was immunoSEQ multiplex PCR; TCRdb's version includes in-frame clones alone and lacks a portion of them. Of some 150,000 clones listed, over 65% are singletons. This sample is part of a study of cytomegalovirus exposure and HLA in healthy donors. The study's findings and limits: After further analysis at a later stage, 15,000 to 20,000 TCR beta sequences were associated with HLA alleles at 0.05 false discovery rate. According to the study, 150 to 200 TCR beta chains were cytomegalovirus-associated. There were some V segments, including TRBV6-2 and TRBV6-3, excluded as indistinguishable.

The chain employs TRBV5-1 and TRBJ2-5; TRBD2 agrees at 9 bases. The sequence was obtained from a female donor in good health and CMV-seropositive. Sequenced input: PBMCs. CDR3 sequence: CASSPPVAGEETQYF. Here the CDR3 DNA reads TGCGCCAGCAGCCCCCCTGTAGCGGGGGAAGAGACCCAGTACTTC. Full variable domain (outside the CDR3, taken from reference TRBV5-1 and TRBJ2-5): KAGVTQTPRYLIKTRGQQVTLSCSPISGHRSVSWYQQTPGQGLQFLFEYFSETQRNKGNFPGRFSGRQFSNSRSEMNVSTLELGDSALYLCASSPPVAGEETQYFGPGTRLLVL.